The clone carrying this T cell receptor beta chain was seen only once. What it binds is not known. Other DNA variants within this sample encode the same CDR3. As to treatment: oral pan-JAK inhibitor, 5-10 mg twice daily. The data were taken from a study of CD8+ T cells in alopecia areata. Turning to the study itself: Patients in the treated group were given tofacitinib by mouth, 5 to 10 mg twice a day. Study outcomes and limitations: Persistence of many expanded lesional clones was seen in scalp and blood during tofacitinib.

The V gene's germline CDR1 is SGHDT and CDR2 YYEEEE. The CDR3 runs 13 residues. The germline V and J ends were trimmed by 5 bases and 5 bases, with 13 bases remaining between them. After isolation, RNA underwent reverse transcription to generate cDNA as the sequencing template. Some clones are missing from TCRdb's copy, which holds only in-frame ones; the method was immunoSEQ multiplex PCR. The sample holds roughly 150,000 clones, nearly 55% seen once. The J gene is TRBJ1-2, the V gene TRBV5-6, with D tentatively TRBD1 (6 bases). Here the sequenced sample was CD8+ T cells sorted from blood, taken at week 4, from a patient treated with tofacitinib. This clonotype originated in a human donor with alopecia areata. In nucleotides, the CDR3 is TGTGCCAGCAGGCCAACAGGGTCGTATGGCTACACCTTC. Its protein product is CASRPTGSYGYTF.